The clone carrying this TCR beta chain has ten or more counts. MiXCR was run by TCRdb on the 5' RACE reads, yielding one entry per CDR3 protein. The data hold about 28,000 distinct CDR3 sequences, with 3.5% to 5.5% observed a single time. Trimming removed 1 base at V and 2 bases at J, with 6 bases between. The CDR3 has 13 amino acids. Germline lookup yields CDR1 SGHVS and CDR2 FQNEAQ. This entry is derived from a study of early T cells in non-severe SARS-CoV-2 infection. The receptor comes from an adult who was a healthcare worker with PCR-confirmed SARS-CoV-2 infection or an uninfected control (not recorded which). J is TRBJ2-7 and V is TRBV7-8; no reliable D call. Sequenced here: whole blood, sampled at baseline. The CDR3, as DNA: TGTGCCAGCAGCTTAGAAGAGGCCTACGAGCAGTACTTC. This encodes CASSLEEAYEQYF. Full variable domain (rest looked up from reference TRBV7-8 and TRBJ2-7): GAGVSQSPRYKVAKRGQDVALRCDPISGHVSLFWYQQALGQGPEFLTYFQNEAQLDKSGLPSDRFFAERPEGSVSTLKIQRTQQEDSAVYLCASSLEEAYEQYFGPGTRLTVT.